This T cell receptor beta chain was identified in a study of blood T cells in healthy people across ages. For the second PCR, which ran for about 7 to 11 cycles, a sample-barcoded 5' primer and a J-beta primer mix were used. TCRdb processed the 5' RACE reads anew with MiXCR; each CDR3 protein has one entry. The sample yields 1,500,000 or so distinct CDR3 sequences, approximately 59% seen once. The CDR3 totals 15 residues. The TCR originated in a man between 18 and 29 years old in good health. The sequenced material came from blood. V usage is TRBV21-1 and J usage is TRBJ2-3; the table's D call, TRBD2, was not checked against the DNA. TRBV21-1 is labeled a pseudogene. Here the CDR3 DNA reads TGTGCCAGCAGCAGAGTTGTCGGAGGGACAGATACGCAGTATTTT. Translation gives CASSRVVGGTDTQYF.